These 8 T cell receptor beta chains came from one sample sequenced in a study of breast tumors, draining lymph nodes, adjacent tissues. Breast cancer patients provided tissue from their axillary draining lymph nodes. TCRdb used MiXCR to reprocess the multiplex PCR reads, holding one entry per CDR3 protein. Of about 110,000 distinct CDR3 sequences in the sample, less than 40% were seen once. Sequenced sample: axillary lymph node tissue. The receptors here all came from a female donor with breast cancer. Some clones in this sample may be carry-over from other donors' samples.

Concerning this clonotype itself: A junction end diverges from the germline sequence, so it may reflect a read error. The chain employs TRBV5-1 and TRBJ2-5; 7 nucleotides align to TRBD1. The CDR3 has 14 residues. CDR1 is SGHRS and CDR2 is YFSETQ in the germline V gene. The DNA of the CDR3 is TGCGCCAGCAGCTTGGGACAGGGACAAGACACCCAGTACTTC. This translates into CASSLGQGQDTQYF. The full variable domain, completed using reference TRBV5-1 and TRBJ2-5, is KAGVTQTPRYLIKTRGQQVTLSCSPISGHRSVSWYQQTPGQGLQFLFEYFSETQRNKGNFPGRFSGRQFSNSRSEMNVSTLELGDSALYLCASSLGQGQDTQYFGPGTRLLVL.

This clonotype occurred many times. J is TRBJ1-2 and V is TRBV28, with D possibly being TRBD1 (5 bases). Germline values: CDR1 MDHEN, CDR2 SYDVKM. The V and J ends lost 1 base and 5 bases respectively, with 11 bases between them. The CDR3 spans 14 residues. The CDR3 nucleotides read TGTGCCAGCAGTTTATCTTGGGGGAGTTATGGCTACACCTTC. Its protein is CASSLSWGSYGYTF.

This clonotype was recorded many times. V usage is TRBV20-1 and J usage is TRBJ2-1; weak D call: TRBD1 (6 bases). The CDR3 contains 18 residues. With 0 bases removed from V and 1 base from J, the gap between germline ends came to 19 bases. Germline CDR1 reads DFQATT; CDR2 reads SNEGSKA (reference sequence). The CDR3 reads CSAREVGVERGSYNEQFF. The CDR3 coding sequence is TGCAGTGCTAGAGAGGTTGGGGTGGAGAGGGGGTCCTACAATGAGCAGTTCTTC.

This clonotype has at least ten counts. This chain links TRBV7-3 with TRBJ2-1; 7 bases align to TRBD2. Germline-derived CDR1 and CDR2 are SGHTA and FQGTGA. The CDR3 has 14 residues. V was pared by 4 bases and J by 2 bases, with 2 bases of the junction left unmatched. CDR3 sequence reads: CASSSGTTYNEQFF. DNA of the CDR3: TGTGCCAGCAGCTCCGGGACTACCTACAATGAGCAGTTCTTC.

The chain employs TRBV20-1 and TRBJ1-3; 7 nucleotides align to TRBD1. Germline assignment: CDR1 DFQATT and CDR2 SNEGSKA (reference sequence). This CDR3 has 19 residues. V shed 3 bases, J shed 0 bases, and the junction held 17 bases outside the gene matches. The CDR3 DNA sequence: TGCAGTGCTAGTGTGACAGGGAGCCTTACTACCTTCTCTGGAAACACCATATATTTT. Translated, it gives CSASVTGSLTTFSGNTIYF.

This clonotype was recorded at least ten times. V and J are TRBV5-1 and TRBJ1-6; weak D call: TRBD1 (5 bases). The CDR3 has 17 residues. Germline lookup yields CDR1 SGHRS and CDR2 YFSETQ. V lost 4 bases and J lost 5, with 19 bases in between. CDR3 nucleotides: TGCGCCAGCAGCGTAGTCCCACCGGGACGGAATAATTCACCCCTCCACTTT. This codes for CASSVVPPGRNNSPLHF.

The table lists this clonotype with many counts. CDR3 sequence (DNA): TGTGCCATCAGTTTGGACGGGCTTAATGGCTACACCTTC. Protein sequence: CAISLDGLNGYTF. The rearrangement uses TRBV10-3 and TRBJ1-2; D unclear. This CDR3 is built from 13 residues. Germline V gene data show CDR1 as ENHRY and CDR2 as SYGVKD. V gave up 5 bases and J gave up 6 bases, with 13 bases separating them.

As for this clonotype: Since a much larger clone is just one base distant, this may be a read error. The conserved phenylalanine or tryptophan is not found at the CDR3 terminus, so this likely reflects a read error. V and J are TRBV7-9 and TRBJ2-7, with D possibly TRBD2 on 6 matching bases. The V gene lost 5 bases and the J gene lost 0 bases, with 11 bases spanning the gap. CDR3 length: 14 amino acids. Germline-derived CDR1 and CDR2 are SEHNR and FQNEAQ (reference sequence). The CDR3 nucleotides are TGTGCCAGCAGCCCTAGCGCAGCCTCCTACGAGCAGTACCTC. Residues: CASSPSAASYEQYL.